The 20 T cell receptor beta chains below all came from one sample that was sequenced in a study of blood T cell repertoires in COVID-19. TCRdb keeps only in-frame clones here, not all; method: immunoSEQ multiplex PCR. The sample carries tens of thousands of clones, approximately 78% recorded once. Sample: peripheral blood. These receptors were obtained from a man aged 70 or older with acute or convalescent COVID-19.

V gene TRBV7-2 combines with J gene TRBJ1-2, with D perhaps matching TRBD1 (5 bases). The CDR3 loop spans 13 amino acids. Looked up from germline, CDR1 is SGHTA and CDR2 is FQGNSA. The V and J ends lost 1 base and 7 bases respectively, with 10 bases between them. CDR3 sequence: CASSLGREGGYTF. In DNA, the CDR3 is TGTGCCAGCAGCTTAGGCAGGGAAGGTGGCTACACCTTC.

The chain recombines TRBV6-1 with TRBJ2-5, with a weak D call TRBD1 (6 bases). The V gene's germline CDR1 is MNHNS and CDR2 SASEGT. The CDR3 sequence is 15 residues long. The ends were cut back, 0 bases at V and 2 bases at J, with 10 bases in the middle. CDR3 protein: CASSEARQVQETQYF. Here the CDR3 DNA reads TGTGCCAGCAGTGAAGCTCGACAGGTGCAAGAGACCCAGTACTTC.

This clone appeared a few times. The rearrangement links TRBV29-1 to TRBJ2-7; 10 bases agree with TRBD1. This CDR3 spans 14 amino acids. V was pared by 6 bases and J by 5 bases, with 10 bases of the junction left unmatched. From germline, CDR1 is SQVTM and CDR2 ANQGSEA. The CDR3 DNA follows: TGCAGCGTCAATCGAGGGACAGGGGCGCACGAGCAGTACTTC. It specifies CSVNRGTGAHEQYF.

The genes are TRBV2 and TRBJ2-1; 11 nucleotides line up with TRBD2. Germline-derived CDR1 and CDR2 are SNHLY and FYNNEI. The ends lost 0 bases at V and 9 bases at J; junction bases unmatched: 7. This CDR3 comprises 16 residues. CDR3 residues: CASSEAGLAGGREQFF. The CDR3 coding sequence is TGTGCCAGCAGTGAAGCAGGGCTAGCGGGGGGTCGTGAGCAGTTCTTC.

The rearrangement uses TRBV2 and TRBJ2-1; TRBD2 matches at 9 bases. This CDR3 has 14 residues. V lost 7 bases, J lost 4 bases, and 5 bases stayed unmatched. Germline V gene data show CDR1 as SNHLY and CDR2 as FYNNEI. The CDR3: CASNLREGYNEQFF. The CDR3 bases are TGTGCCAGCAATTTGCGGGAGGGTTACAATGAGCAGTTCTTC. Looking up the rest from reference TRBV2 and TRBJ2-1 gives the full variable domain: EPEVTQTPSHQVTQMGQEVILRCVPISNHLYFYWYRQILGQKVEFLVSFYNNEISEKSEIFDDQFSVERPDGSNFTLKIRSTKLEDSAMYFCASNLREGYNEQFFGPGTRLTVL.

The rearrangement uses TRBV5-4 and TRBJ1-5; no clear D gene. The germline CDR1 and CDR2 sequences are SGHNT and YYREEE (reference sequence). This CDR3 spans 16 amino acids. Trimming left V 2 bases short and J 2 bases short, with 14 bases between. The CDR3 reads CASSFSGDLRNQPQHF. The CDR3 DNA follows: TGTGCCAGCAGCTTCTCCGGGGATTTGCGCAATCAGCCCCAGCATTTT.

V gene TRBV29-1 combines with J gene TRBJ1-3; tentative D call: TRBD1 (5 bases). Per the germline V gene, CDR1 is SQVTM and CDR2 is ANQGSEA. V lost 4 bases and J lost 0, with 19 bases in between. The CDR3 loop spans 17 amino acids. The CDR3 sequence: CSVAGRQPGFSGNTIYF. The CDR3 region has the DNA TGCAGCGTTGCAGGCCGACAGCCCGGCTTCTCTGGAAACACCATATATTTT.

This rearrangement joins TRBV9 to TRBJ2-3, with a possible D match to TRBD1 (5 bases). Deletions cut 0 bases from V and 3 bases from J, with 17 bases between. The germline CDR1 and CDR2 sequences are SGDLS and YYNGEE. This CDR3 contains 17 residues. CDR3 sequence (DNA): TGTGCCAGCAGCGTAGGGTTTGGGTCAGGGCAAACAGATACGCAGTATTTT. Protein sequence: CASSVGFGSGQTDTQYF.

The chain is built from TRBV14 and TRBJ1-2; a weak D match, TRBD1 (5 bases). Germline assignment: CDR1 SGHDN and CDR2 FVKESK. V shed 0 bases and J shed 4 bases, with 9 bases lying between them. The length of the CDR3 is 14 residues. CDR3 sequence reads: CASSQDGRVYGYTF. The CDR3, as DNA: TGTGCCAGCAGCCAAGATGGCAGGGTCTATGGCTACACCTTC.

The rearrangement joins TRBV6-2 or TRBV6-3 to TRBJ2-1, with 7 bases fitting TRBD1. The CDR3 loop spans 18 amino acids. The junction had 11 bases not matched to a gene; V was cut back by 0 bases and J by 3 bases. The V gene's germline CDR1 is MNHEY and CDR2 SVGEGT. CDR3 nucleotide sequence: TGTGCCAGCAGTTACTCGAAATTGGGGACAGATAACTACAATGAGCAGTTCTTC. Translated, it gives CASSYSKLGTDNYNEQFF.

The chain has TRBV12-5 and TRBJ1-2; 11 bases are shared with TRBD1. The CDR3 has 16 residues. Trimming removed 2 bases from V and 3 bases from J; junction bases left unmatched: 5. The germline V gene encodes CDR1 LGHNT and CDR2 FRNRAP. The CDR3 protein is CASGLYGQGAYYGYTF. CDR3 DNA: TGTGCTAGTGGTTTGTACGGACAGGGGGCGTACTATGGCTACACCTTC.

The chain is built from TRBV9 and TRBJ1-2; 9 bases fit TRBD1. J gave up 5 bases and V 3 bases, and 14 bases lay outside the gene matches. Germline V gives CDR1 SGDLS, CDR2 YYNGEE. This CDR3 has 17 residues. The CDR3 DNA reads as TGTGCCAGCAGCGAGGGGACAGGGAATTTTCTTCGTTATGGCTACACCTTC. It translates to CASSEGTGNFLRYGYTF. Full variable domain (rest looked up from reference TRBV9 and TRBJ1-2): DSGVTQTPKHLITATGQRVTLRCSPRSGDLSVYWYQQSLDQGLQFLIQYYNGEERAKGNILERFSAQQFPDLHSELNLSSLELGDSALYFCASSEGTGNFLRYGYTFGSGTRLTVV.

V and J are TRBV28 and TRBJ2-7; the match to TRBD2 covers 7 bases. This CDR3 has 16 amino acids. Germline V gives CDR1 MDHEN, CDR2 SYDVKM. Trimming at V came to 5 bases and at J to 2 bases, leaving 12 bases not matched to a gene. DNA of the CDR3: TGTGCCAGCAGTCTCAACCACTTCGGGGGGACCTACGAGCAGTACTTC. It specifies CASSLNHFGGTYEQYF.

This clone has more than one count but fewer than ten. V is TRBV11-2 and J is TRBJ2-3; 7 bases are shared with TRBD2. CDR1 and CDR2 (germline): SGHAT, FQNNGV. The CDR3 has 14 amino acids. The trim removed 7 bases at V and 5 bases at J, leaving 9 bases unmatched. The CDR3 region has the DNA TGTGCCAGCACCGATAGCGGGCTCGGAGATACGCAGTATTTT. Protein: CASTDSGLGDTQYF.

The chain recombines TRBV19 with TRBJ1-2; D gene unclear. The germline V and J ends were trimmed by 3 bases and 5 bases, with 10 bases remaining between them. Germline V CDR1 and CDR2: LNHDA, SQIVND (reference sequence). This CDR3 has 13 residues. CDR3 DNA sequence: TGTGCCAGTAGTATCCTTGTGGAGTATGGCTACACCTTC. This encodes CASSILVEYGYTF.

This chain connects TRBV5-1 to TRBJ1-6; unclear D gene. CDR1 SGHRS and CDR2 YFSETQ come from the germline V gene. The CDR3 consists of 16 residues. With 0 bases removed from V and 5 bases from J, the gap between germline ends came to 12 bases. The CDR3 spells CASSLDRPENNSPLHF. For the CDR3, the DNA is TGCGCCAGCAGCTTGGACAGACCTGAGAATAATTCACCCCTCCACTTT.

V is TRBV5-4 and J is TRBJ1-3, with D unresolved. Looked up from germline, CDR1 is SGHNT and CDR2 is YYREEE (reference sequence). This CDR3 has 13 amino acids. The CDR3 DNA follows: TGTGCAACCCGGGGAGGGTTCGGAAACACCATATATTTT. Translating it yields CATRGGFGNTIYF.

The rearrangement links TRBV28 to TRBJ2-2; a weak D match, TRBD2 (6 bases). The V end was cut by 2 bases, the J end by 8 bases, with 9 bases between. The germline V gene has CDR1 MDHEN and CDR2 SYDVKM. CDR3 length: 13 amino acids. CDR3 in amino acids: CASSLLAGGELFF. DNA of the CDR3: TGTGCCAGCAGTTTACTTGCGGGAGGGGAGCTGTTTTTT.

The chain carries TRBV7-2 and TRBJ1-4; perhaps TRBD1 as D (6 bases). The V gene's germline CDR1 is SGHTA and CDR2 FQGNSA. Trimming cost V 6 bases and J 0 bases, with 11 bases left between them. This CDR3 is 15 amino acids long. As DNA, the CDR3 is TGTGCCAGCAGTACCAGGGGTTCAACTAATGAAAAACTGTTTTTT. It yields the protein CASSTRGSTNEKLFF.

The genes are TRBV27 and TRBJ1-5; TRBD1 aligns across 9 bases. J was trimmed by 4 bases and V by 8 bases; bases with no gene match: 9. Germline CDR1 and CDR2: MNHEY and SMNVEV (reference sequence). The CDR3 sequence is 15 residues long. The CDR3 coding sequence is TGTGCCAGCCGCCTGGGACAGGGCATTAATCAGCCCCAGCATTTT. It is translated as CASRLGQGINQPQHF.